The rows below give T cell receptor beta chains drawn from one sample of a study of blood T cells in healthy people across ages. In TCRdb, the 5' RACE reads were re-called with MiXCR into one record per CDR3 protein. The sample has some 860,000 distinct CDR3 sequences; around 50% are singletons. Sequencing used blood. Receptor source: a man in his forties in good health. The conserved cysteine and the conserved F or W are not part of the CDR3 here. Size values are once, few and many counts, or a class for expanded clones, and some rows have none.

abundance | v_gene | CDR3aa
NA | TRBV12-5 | ASGKAYEQY
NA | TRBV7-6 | ASSLARDRGTDEQY
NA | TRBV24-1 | ATSDYGKGDYNEQF
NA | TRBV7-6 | ASSLSGQSFYEQY
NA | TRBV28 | ASRNQRGAYEQY
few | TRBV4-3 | ASSQESRDGTQETQY
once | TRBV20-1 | SPEFGKYGYT
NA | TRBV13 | ASSSGEYQETQY
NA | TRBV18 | ASSPSGESEQY
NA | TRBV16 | ASSQFGVDEQY